This T cell receptor (beta chain) was observed in a study of early T cells in non-severe SARS-CoV-2 infection. Overall study: Sequencing input comprised bulk RNA from unsorted whole blood; chain pairing was not available. Study-wide results and caveats: In VDJdb matching, anti-spike CD8 responses were favored while private and CD4 specificities went missing.

Separate cDNA molecules each had unique molecular identifiers attached to them. TCRdb recomputed calls from the 5' RACE reads with MiXCR, one row per CDR3 protein. The sample has around 88,000 distinct CDR3 sequences, 13% to 15% seen once. The V end lost 6 bases, the J end lost 6 bases, and 12 bases lay between the germline ends. Germline V CDR1 and CDR2: MNHEY, SVGEGT. The CDR3 sequence is 14 residues long. This clonotype was seen at least ten times. Its antigen is undetermined. The rearrangement links TRBV6-2 or TRBV6-3 to TRBJ1-6; D gene uncertain. Material: whole blood. This TCR was sampled from an adult who was a healthcare worker with PCR-confirmed SARS-CoV-2 infection or an uninfected control (not recorded which). The DNA for the CDR3 is TGTGCCAGCAGGCCACATACAGCTAATTCACCCCTCCACTTT. Translating gives CASRPHTANSPLHF.